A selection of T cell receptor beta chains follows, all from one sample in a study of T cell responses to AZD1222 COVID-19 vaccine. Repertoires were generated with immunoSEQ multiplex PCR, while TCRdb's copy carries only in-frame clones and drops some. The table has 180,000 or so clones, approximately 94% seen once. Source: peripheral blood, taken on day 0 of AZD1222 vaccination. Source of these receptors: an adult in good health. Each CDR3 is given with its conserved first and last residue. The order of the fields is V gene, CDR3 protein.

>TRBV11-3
CASSPSGGGSYNEQFF
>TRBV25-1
CASSELGQIYEQYF
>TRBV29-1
CSADDTSDYGYTF
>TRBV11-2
CATANSRPTLGGNTEAFF
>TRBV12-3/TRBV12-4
CASSLGLKGEAFF
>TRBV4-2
CASSQARGTEAFF
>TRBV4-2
CASSQVYWRGAWTEAFF
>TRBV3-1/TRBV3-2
CASSQVVAHEQYF
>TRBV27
CASSLREGRNTEAFF
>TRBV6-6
CASSIYEKLFF
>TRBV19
CASSRDRGRNTGELFF
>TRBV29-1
CSVVPPLMGLNTEAFF
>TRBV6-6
CASSLAGGTVWPYEQYF
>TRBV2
CASSKGQGDNSPLHF
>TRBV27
CASSPTQVLPHSNQPQHF
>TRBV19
CASSGRLAGAPDTQYF
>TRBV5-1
CAGSVGQGINEKLFF
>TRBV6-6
CASSPGGGWQETQYF
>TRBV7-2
CASSLSRSPYNEQFF
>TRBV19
CASSPRQGLSGNTIYF
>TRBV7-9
CASAGTGDEQYF
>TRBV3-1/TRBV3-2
CASATGTRGYTF
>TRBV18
CASSSVDTQYF
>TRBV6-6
CASSLLAGLSNYYEQYF
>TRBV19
CASHVPLTSGRAGELFF
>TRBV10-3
CAISESGSKNTEAFF
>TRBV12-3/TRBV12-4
CASSPGRETQYF
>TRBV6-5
CASSYSYSSQETQYF
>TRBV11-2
CASSFAGTASYEQYF
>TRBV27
CASSSLPTGFSGNTIYF
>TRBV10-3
CAISDSSGKNTGELFF
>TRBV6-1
CASSPRLAGTDEQYF
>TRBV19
CASSAQGRGGYTF
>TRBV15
CATSRGTGLVKNIQYF
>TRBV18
CASSRQGTISNQPQHF
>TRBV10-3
CAISDTGTSVNNEQFF
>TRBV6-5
CASTPRGSGGKLFF
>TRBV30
CAWSVGDPGNTIYF
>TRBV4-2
CASSQGGGNEQFF
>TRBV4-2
CASSQVPGHRDEQYF
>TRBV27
CASSLASGTTNSPLHF
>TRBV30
CAWSLRQGRTGELFF
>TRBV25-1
CASSERDLSGNTIYF
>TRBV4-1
CASSHQEGGQGTNTEAFF
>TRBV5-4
CASSAAGEVGELFF
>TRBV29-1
CSVEWGGVGTEAFF
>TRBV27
CASSLVENTEAFF
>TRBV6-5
CASSPTQGGQPQHF
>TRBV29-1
CSVDGGDEQYF
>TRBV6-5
CASSRQLNQPQHF
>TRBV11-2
CASSLYLAGGRVGTDTQYF
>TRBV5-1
CASSLEGREARNTEAFF
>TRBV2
CASEGQGVYGYTF
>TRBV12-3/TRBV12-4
CASSLGPNTEAFF
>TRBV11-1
CASSPTRGGETQYF
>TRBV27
CASSTTGRAEAFF
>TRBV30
CAWSVSGGTDTQYF